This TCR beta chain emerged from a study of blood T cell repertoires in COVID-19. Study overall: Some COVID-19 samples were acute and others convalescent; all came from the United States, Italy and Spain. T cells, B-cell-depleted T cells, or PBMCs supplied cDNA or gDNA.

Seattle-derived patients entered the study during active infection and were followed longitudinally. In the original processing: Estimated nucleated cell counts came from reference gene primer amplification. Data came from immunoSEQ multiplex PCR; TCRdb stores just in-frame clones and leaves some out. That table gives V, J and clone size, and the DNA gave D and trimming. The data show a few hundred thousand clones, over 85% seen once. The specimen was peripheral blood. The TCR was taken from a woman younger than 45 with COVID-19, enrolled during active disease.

CDR3 in DNA: TGTGCCAGCAGTTTCGGACAGGCCTATCAGCCCCAGCATTTT. This codes for CASSFGQAYQPQHF. The chain joins TRBV27 to TRBJ1-5; 7 bases line up with TRBD1. V was clipped by 3 bases and J by 5 bases; unmatched bases: 4. Per the germline V gene, CDR1 is MNHEY and CDR2 is SMNVEV (reference sequence). CDR3 size: 14 residues.